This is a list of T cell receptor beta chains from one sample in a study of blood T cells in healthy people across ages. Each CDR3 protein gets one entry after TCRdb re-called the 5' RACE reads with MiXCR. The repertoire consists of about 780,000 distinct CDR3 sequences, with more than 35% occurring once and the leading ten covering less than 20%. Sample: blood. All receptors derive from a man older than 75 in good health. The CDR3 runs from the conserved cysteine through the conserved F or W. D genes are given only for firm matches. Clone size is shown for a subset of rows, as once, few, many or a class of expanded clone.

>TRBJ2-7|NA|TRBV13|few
CASSAGSDYEQYF
TGTGCCAGCAGCGCCGGGTCCGACTACGAGCAGTACTTC
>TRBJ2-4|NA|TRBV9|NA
CAKTRGGNIQYF
TGTGCTAAGACTAGGGGGGGAAACATTCAGTACTTC
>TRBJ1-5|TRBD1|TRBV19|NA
CASRTGESNQPQHF
TGTGCCAGTAGGACAGGGGAAAGCAATCAGCCCCAGCATTTT
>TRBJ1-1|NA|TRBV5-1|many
CASSLDTDTDTEAFF
TGCGCCAGCAGCTTGGATACGGACACCGACACTGAAGCTTTCTTT
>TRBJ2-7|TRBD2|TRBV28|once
CASRASGRAEQYF
TGTGCCAGCAGAGCCAGCGGGAGGGCCGAGCAGTACTTC
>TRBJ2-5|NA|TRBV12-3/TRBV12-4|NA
CASTDKPFGQPRGETQYF
TGTGCCAGCACTGATAAGCCTTTCGGCCAGCCCCGCGGGGAGACCCAGTACTTC
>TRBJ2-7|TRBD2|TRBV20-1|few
CSASLSSGGSFSYEQYF
TGCAGTGCTAGTCTCTCTAGCGGGGGCTCCTTCTCCTACGAGCAGTACTTC
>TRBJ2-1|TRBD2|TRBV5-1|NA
CASSLLTSADNEQFF
TGCGCCAGCAGCTTGTTGACTAGCGCGGACAATGAGCAGTTCTTC
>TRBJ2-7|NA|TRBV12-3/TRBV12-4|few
CASSQTQGNEQYF
TGTGCCAGCAGCCAGACCCAGGGCAACGAGCAGTACTTC
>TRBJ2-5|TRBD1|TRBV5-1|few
CASSFGQGLETQYF
TGCGCCAGCAGCTTCGGACAGGGGCTAGAGACCCAGTACTTC
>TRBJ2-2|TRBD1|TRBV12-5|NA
CASGLRTGGVPGELFF
TGTGCTAGTGGTTTGAGGACAGGGGGGGTCCCCGGGGAGCTGTTTTTT
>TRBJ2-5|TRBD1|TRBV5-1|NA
CASSSRDRVGTQYF
TGCGCCAGCAGCTCCCGGGACAGGGTCGGGACCCAGTACTTC
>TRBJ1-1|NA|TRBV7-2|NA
CASSLAGPGAFF
TGTGCCAGCAGCTTAGCCGGGCCTGGGGCTTTCTTT
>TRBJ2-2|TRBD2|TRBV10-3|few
CAISPGTSGTIRIGELFF
TGTGCCATCAGCCCCGGGACTAGCGGGACAATTCGGATCGGGGAGCTGTTTTTT
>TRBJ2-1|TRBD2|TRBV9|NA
CASSVGLAGAHEQFF
TGTGCCAGCAGCGTAGGACTAGCGGGAGCCCATGAGCAGTTCTTC
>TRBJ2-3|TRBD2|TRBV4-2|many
CASSPQAGPSTDTQYF
TGTGCCAGCAGCCCTCAAGCGGGACCAAGCACAGATACGCAGTATTTT
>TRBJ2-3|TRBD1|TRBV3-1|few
CASSQDGTGNGDTQYF
TGTGCCAGCAGCCAAGATGGGACAGGGAACGGGGATACGCAGTATTTT
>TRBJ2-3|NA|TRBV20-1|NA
CSARDQAYTDTQYF
TGCAGTGCTAGAGATCAAGCCTACACAGATACGCAGTATTTT
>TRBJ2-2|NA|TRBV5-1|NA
CASSPDGQGGAGELFF
TGCGCCAGCAGCCCGGATGGCCAGGGGGGAGCCGGGGAGCTGTTTTTT
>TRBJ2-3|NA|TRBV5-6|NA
CASSSRGKRSTDTQYF
TGTGCCAGCAGCTCCAGGGGCAAAAGAAGCACAGATACGCAGTATTTT
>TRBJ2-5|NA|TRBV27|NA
CASSLSVRETQYF
TGTGCCAGCAGTTTATCAGTTCGAGAGACCCAGTACTTC
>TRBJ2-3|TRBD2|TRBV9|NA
CASSVEVFSTGGIRDTQYF
TGTGCCAGCAGCGTAGAAGTTTTTTCCACGGGGGGGATAAGAGATACGCAGTATTTT
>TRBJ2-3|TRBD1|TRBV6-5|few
CASRLKGLGQGADTQYF
TGTGCCAGCAGATTAAAGGGCCTGGGACAGGGGGCAGATACGCAGTATTTT
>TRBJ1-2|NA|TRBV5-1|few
CASSSEATNYGYTF
TGCGCCAGCAGCTCGGAAGCCACCAACTATGGCTACACCTTC
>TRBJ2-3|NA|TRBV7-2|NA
CASTLGGVSTDTQYF
TGTGCCAGCACCTTAGGAGGGGTTAGCACAGATACGCAGTATTTT
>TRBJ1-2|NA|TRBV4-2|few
CASSQGSSYEGYGYTF
TGTGCCAGCAGCCAGGGGAGTTCGTATGAGGGCTATGGCTACACCTTC
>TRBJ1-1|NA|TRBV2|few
CASTLTENTEAFF
TGTGCCAGCACTTTGACGGAGAACACTGAAGCTTTCTTT
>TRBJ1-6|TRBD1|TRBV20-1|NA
CSARQGNNSPLHF
TGCAGTGCGAGACAGGGCAATAATTCACCCCTCCACTTT
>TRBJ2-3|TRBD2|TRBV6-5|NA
CASSYSAGGWADTQYF
TGTGCCAGCAGTTACTCGGCGGGAGGATGGGCAGATACGCAGTATTTT
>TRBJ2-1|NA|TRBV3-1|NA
CASSPYVGRAAYNEQFF
TGTGCCAGCAGCCCATATGTGGGACGAGCGGCTTACAATGAGCAGTTCTTC
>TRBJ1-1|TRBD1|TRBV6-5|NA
CASTLSPGGTEAFF
TGTGCCAGCACCTTAAGTCCAGGGGGCACTGAAGCTTTCTTT
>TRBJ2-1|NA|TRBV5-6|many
CASSLDAIYNEQFF
TGTGCCAGCAGTTTAGACGCAATCTACAATGAGCAGTTCTTC
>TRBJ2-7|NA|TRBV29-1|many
CSVLGGRSYEQYF
TGCAGCGTTCTTGGGGGGAGGTCCTACGAGCAGTACTTC
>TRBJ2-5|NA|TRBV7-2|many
CASGRQTDKEQYF
TGTGCCAGCGGAAGACAGACCGATAAGGAGCAGTACTTC
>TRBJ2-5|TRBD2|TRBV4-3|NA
CASSHKTSGIGNEQYF
TGCGCCAGCAGCCACAAGACTAGCGGGATTGGTAATGAGCAGTACTTC
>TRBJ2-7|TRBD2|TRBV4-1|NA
CASSLRLAGDTYEQYF
TGCGCCAGCAGCCTCAGACTAGCGGGAGACACCTACGAGCAGTACTTC
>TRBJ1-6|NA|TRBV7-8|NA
CASSLVADNSPLHF
TGTGCCAGCAGCTTAGTTGCAGATAATTCACCCCTCCACTTT
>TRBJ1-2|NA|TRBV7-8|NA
CASTRDGRYGYTF
TGTGCCAGCACACGGGATGGTCGCTATGGCTACACCTTC
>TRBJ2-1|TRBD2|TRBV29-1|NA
CSGRLAGPGSSYNEQFF
TGCAGCGGCCGACTAGCGGGTCCTGGGAGCTCCTACAATGAGCAGTTCTTC
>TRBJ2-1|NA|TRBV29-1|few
CSVEPRGAGEVAQFF
TGCAGCGTTGAACCTAGGGGGGCGGGAGAGGTAGCGCAGTTCTTC
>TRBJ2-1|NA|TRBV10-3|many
CAISESGSFNEQFF
TGTGCCATCAGTGAGTCCGGATCATTCAATGAGCAGTTCTTC